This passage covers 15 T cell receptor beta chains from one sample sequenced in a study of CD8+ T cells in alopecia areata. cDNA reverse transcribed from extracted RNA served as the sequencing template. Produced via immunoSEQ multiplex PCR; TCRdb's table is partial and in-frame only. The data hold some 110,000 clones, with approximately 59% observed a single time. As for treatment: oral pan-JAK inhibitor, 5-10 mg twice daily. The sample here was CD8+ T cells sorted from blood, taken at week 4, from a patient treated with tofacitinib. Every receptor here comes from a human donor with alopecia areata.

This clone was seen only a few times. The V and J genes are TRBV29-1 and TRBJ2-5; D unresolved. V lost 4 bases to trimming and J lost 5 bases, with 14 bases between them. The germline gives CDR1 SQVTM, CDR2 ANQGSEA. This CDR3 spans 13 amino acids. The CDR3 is CSVVPGLRETQYF. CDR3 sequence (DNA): TGCAGCGTTGTCCCCGGGTTACGGGAGACCCAGTACTTC.

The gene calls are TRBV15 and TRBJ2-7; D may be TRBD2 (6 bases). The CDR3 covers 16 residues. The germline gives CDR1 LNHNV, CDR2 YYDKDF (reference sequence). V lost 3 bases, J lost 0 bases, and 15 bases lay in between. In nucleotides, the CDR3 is TGTGCCACCAGCAGTCGCGGACTAACCAACTCCTACGAGCAGTACTTC. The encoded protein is CATSSRGLTNSYEQYF.

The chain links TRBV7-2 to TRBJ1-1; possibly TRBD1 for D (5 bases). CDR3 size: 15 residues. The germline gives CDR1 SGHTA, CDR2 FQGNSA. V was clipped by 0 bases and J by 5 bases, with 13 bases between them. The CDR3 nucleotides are TGTGCCAGCAGCTTAGCGCACAGGTTTTGGACTGAAGCTTTCTTT. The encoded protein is CASSLAHRFWTEAFF.

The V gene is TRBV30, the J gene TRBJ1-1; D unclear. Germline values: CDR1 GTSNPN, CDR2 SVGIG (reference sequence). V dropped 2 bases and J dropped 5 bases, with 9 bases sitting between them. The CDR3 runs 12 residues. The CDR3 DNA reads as TGTGCCTGGAGTTTGGGTGGGACTGAAGCTTTCTTT. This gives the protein CAWSLGGTEAFF.

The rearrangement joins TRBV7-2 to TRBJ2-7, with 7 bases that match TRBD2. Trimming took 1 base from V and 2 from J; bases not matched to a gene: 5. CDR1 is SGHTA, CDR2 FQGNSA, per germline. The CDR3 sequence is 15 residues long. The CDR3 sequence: CASSLDGLEAYEQYF. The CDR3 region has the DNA TGTGCCAGCAGCTTAGATGGACTAGAAGCCTACGAGCAGTACTTC.

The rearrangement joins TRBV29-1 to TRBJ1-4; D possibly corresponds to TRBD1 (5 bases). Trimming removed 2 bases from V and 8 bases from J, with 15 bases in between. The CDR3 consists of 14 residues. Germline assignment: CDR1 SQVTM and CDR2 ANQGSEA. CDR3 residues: CSVERPGTWEKLFF. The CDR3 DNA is TGCAGCGTTGAACGGCCAGGGACTTGGGAAAAACTGTTTTTT.

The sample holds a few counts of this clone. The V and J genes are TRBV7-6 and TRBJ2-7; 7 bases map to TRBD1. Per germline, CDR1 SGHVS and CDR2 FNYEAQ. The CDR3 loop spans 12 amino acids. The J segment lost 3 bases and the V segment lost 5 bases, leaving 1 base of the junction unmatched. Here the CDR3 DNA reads TGTGCCAGCAGCCCAGGGGGCTACGAGCAGTACTTC. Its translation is CASSPGGYEQYF.

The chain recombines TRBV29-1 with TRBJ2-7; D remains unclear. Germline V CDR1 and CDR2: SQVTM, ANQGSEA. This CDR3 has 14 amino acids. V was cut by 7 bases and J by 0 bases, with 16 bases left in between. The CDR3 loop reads CSATQGRSSYEQYF. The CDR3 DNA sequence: TGCAGCGCGACACAAGGCAGGAGCTCCTACGAGCAGTACTTC.

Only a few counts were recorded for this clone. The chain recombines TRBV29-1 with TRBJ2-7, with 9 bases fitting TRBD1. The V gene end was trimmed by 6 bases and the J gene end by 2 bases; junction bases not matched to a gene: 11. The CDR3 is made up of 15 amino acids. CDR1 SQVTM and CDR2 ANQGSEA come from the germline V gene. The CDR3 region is CSVVQPRTGAYEQYF. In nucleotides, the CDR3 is TGCAGCGTAGTCCAACCCAGGACAGGGGCCTACGAGCAGTACTTC.

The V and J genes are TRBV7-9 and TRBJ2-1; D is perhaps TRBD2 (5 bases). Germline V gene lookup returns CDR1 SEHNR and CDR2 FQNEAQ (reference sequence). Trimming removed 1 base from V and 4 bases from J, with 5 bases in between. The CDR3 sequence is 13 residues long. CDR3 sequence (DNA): TGTGCCAGCAGCTTAGGGGAGTACAATGAGCAGTTCTTC. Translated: CASSLGEYNEQFF. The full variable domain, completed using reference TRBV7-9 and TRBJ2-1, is DTGVSQNPRHKITKRGQNVTFRCDPISEHNRLYWYRQTLGQGPEFLTYFQNEAQLEKSRLLSDRFSAERPKGSFSTLEIQRTEQGDSAMYLCASSLGEYNEQFFGPGTRLTVL.

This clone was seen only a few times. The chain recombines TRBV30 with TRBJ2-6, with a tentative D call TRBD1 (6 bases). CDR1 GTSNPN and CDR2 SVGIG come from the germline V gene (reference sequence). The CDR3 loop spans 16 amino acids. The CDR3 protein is CACFRQESSGANVLTF. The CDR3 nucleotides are TGTGCTTGCTTCAGACAGGAGAGCTCTGGGGCCAACGTCCTGACTTTC.

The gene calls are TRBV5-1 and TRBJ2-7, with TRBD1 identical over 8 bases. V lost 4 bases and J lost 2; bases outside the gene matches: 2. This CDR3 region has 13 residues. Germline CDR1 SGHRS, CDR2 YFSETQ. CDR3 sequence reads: CASSRTGPYEQYF. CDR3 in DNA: TGCGCCAGCAGCCGGACAGGGCCCTACGAGCAGTACTTC.

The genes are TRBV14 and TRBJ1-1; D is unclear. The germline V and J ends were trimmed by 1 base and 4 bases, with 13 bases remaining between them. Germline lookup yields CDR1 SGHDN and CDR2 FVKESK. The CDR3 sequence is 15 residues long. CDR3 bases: TGTGCCAGCAGCCAAGGGGTGAGCCGGCTCACTGAAGCTTTCTTT. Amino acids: CASSQGVSRLTEAFF.

CDR3 protein: CASSIRVHEQFF. The CDR3 region has the DNA TGTGCCAGTAGTATCAGGGTCCATGAGCAGTTCTTC. The chain links TRBV19 to TRBJ2-1; a possible D gene is TRBD1 (5 bases). CDR1 is LNHDA, CDR2 SQIVND, per germline (reference sequence). The CDR3 sequence is 12 residues long. Trimming removed 3 bases at V and 8 bases at J, with 8 bases between. Together with reference TRBV19 and TRBJ2-1, the CDR3 gives the full variable domain: DGGITQSPKYLFRKEGQNVTLSCEQNLNHDAMYWYRQDPGQGLRLIYYSQIVNDFQKGDIAEGYSVSREKKESFPLTVTSAQKNPTAFYLCASSIRVHEQFFGPGTRLTVL.

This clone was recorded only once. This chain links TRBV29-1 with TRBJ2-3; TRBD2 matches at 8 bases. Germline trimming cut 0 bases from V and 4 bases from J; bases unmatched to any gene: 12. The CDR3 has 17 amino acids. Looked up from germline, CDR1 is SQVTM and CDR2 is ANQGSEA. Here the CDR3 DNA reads TGCAGCGTTGAAGACCCGGGCGGCGGGGGGTTCTCAGATACGCAGTATTTT. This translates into CSVEDPGGGGFSDTQYF.